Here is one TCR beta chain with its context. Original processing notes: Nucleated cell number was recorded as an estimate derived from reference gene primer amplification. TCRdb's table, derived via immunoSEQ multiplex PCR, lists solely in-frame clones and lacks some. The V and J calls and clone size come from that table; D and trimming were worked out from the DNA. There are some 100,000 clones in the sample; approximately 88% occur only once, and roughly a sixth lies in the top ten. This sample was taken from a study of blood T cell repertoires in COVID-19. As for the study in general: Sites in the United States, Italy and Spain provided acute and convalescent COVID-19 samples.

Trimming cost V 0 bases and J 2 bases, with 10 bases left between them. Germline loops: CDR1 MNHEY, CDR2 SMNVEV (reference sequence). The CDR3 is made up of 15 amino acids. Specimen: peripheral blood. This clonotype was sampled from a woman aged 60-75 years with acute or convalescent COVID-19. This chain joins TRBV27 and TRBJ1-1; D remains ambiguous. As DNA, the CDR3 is TGTGCCAGCAGTTTATCTGGGCAGGTAAACACTGAAGCTTTCTTT. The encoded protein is CASSLSGQVNTEAFF.